The rows below give T cell receptor beta chains drawn from one sample of a study of blood T cells in healthy people across ages. TCRdb independently ran MiXCR on the 5' RACE reads; one entry per CDR3 protein. The sample lists approximately 1,700,000 distinct CDR3 sequences, about two fifths occurring once. Sequencing was performed on blood. These receptors originate from a human donor in good health. CDR3s leave out the opening cysteine and the closing phenylalanine or tryptophan.

V: TRBV4-2
J: TRBJ2-3
CDR3: ASSQRVQTGYGTDTQY

V: TRBV29-1
J: TRBJ2-3
CDR3: SENSNRGGADTQY

V: TRBV9
J: TRBJ1-1
CDR3: ASSVAWGRNTEAF

V: TRBV12-3/TRBV12-4
J: TRBJ2-1
CDR3: ASSFSLAGDNEQF

V: TRBV12-3/TRBV12-4
J: TRBJ1-1
CDR3: ASSLSAGAF

V: TRBV24-1
J: TRBJ2-1
CDR3: ATSDWTSNRDEQF

V: TRBV9
J: TRBJ1-1
CDR3: ASSASWDRDALNTEAF

V: TRBV20-1
J: TRBJ2-1
CDR3: SAYGRTSQSSYNEQF

V: TRBV3-1
J: TRBJ2-3
CDR3: ASSLLLKLAGSTDTQY

V: TRBV5-1
J: TRBJ1-2
CDR3: ASSLVSFSGEGYT

V: TRBV10-3
J: TRBJ1-5
CDR3: AISESGGHNQPQH

V: TRBV7-9
J: TRBJ2-1
CDR3: ASSLEGNPYNEQF

V: TRBV29-1
J: TRBJ2-3
CDR3: SVDRTPTDTQY

V: TRBV12-3/TRBV12-4
J: TRBJ1-1
CDR3: ASSLDGLGNTEAF

V: TRBV7-2
J: TRBJ2-3
CDR3: ASSLDIQSDTQY

V: TRBV11-3
J: TRBJ2-7
CDR3: ASRTGTAGSYEQY

V: TRBV7-2
J: TRBJ2-1
CDR3: ASSTQTETGRSYNEQF

V: TRBV5-5
J: TRBJ2-3
CDR3: ASSRTRADTQY

V: TRBV28
J: TRBJ1-2
CDR3: ASSGGHGYT

V: TRBV6-5
J: TRBJ2-3
CDR3: ASTYWAGTVGYGEY

V: TRBV7-2
J: TRBJ2-1
CDR3: ASSLGPNSYNEQF

V: TRBV4-3
J: TRBJ1-2
CDR3: ASSQDTGANYGYT

V: TRBV27
J: TRBJ2-7
CDR3: ASSFDRPSYNEQY

V: TRBV7-9
J: TRBJ1-4
CDR3: ASSFGTAAAFGEKLF

V: TRBV7-2
J: TRBJ1-2
CDR3: ASSSRGALYGYT

V: TRBV12-3/TRBV12-4
J: TRBJ1-2
CDR3: ASSPWLAGYT

V: TRBV29-1
J: TRBJ1-1
CDR3: SAGGRDTEAF

V: TRBV28
J: TRBJ1-2
CDR3: ASRKARRAWGYGYT

V: TRBV20-1
J: TRBJ1-2
CDR3: SAGQGNDYGYT

V: TRBV6-5
J: TRBJ2-7
CDR3: ASSRRGPAPHEQY

V: TRBV11-3
J: TRBJ2-1
CDR3: ASRCSGTPLVSEQF

V: TRBV7-2
J: TRBJ2-1
CDR3: ASSLQPDLYNEQF

V: TRBV20-1
J: TRBJ2-7
CDR3: SARDASIYEQY

V: TRBV18
J: TRBJ1-1
CDR3: ASSQPTAGMNTEAF

V: TRBV10-3
J: TRBJ2-3
CDR3: AISARGGEDTHY

V: TRBV10-3
J: TRBJ1-2
CDR3: AISEGSARGYT

V: TRBV15
J: TRBJ2-1
CDR3: ATSTGLATYNEQF

V: TRBV13
J: TRBJ2-5
CDR3: ASSLRGRREETQY

V: TRBV20-1
J: TRBJ2-3
CDR3: SARGNYTQY

V: TRBV10-3
J: TRBJ1-1
CDR3: AISRTTETNTEAF

V: TRBV5-1
J: TRBJ2-7
CDR3: ASSPRWGTSSYEQY

V: TRBV3-1
J: TRBJ1-2
CDR3: ASSQAGHRGYT

V: TRBV20-1
J: TRBJ2-1
CDR3: SAGTGVTSYNEQF

V: TRBV20-1
J: TRBJ2-5
CDR3: SARPQVYQETQY

V: TRBV7-2
J: TRBJ1-2
CDR3: ASSLGQAGRLGYT

V: TRBV7-8
J: TRBJ2-5
CDR3: ASSLGGLASETQY

V: TRBV6-5
J: TRBJ1-4
CDR3: ASSAGTPLEKLF

V: TRBV6-2/TRBV6-3
J: TRBJ2-7
CDR3: ASSYDGYEQY

V: TRBV2
J: TRBJ1-2
CDR3: AGRQGVNYGYT

V: TRBV5-1
J: TRBJ1-5
CDR3: ASSFRTGNQPQH

V: TRBV3-1
J: -
CDR3: ASSQSRFQETQY

V: TRBV24-1
J: TRBJ2-5
CDR3: ATSEQGTRETQY

V: TRBV5-1
J: TRBJ1-1
CDR3: ASNITPGTGTEAF

V: TRBV5-1
J: TRBJ1-1
CDR3: ASSLGTGASEAF

V: TRBV12-3/TRBV12-4
J: TRBJ1-1
CDR3: ASTLDSSYTLEAF